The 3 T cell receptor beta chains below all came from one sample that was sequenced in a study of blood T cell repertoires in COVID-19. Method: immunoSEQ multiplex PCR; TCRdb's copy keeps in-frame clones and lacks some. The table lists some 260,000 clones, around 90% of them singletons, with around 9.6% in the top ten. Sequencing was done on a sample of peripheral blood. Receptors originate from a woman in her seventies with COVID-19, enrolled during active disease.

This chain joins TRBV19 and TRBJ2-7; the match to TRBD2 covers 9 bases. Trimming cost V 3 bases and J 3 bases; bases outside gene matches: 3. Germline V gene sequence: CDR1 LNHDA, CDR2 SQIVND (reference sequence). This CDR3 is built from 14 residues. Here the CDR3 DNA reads TGTGCCAGTAGTATGGCTAGCGGGATCTACGAGCAGTACTTC. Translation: CASSMASGIYEQYF.

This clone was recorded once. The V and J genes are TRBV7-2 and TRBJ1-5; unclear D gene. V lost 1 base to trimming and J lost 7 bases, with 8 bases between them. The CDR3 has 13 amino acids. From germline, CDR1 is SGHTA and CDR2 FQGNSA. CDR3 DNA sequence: TGTGCCAGCAGCTTAGAAATCCCACAGCCCCAGCATTTT. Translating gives CASSLEIPQPQHF.

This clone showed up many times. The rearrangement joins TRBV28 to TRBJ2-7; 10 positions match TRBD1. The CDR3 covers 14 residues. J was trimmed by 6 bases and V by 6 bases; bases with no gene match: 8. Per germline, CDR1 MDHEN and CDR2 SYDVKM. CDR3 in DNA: TGTGCCAGCAGCGTGCCGGGACAGGGGACCGAGCAGTACTTC. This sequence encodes CASSVPGQGTEQYF.